This T cell receptor beta chain was identified in a study of OX40 agonist ivuxolimab in advanced cancers. Germline V lookup: CDR1 SGHNT, CDR2 YYREEE (reference sequence). This CDR3 has 13 residues. Trimming took 0 bases from V and 6 from J, leaving 10 bases between them. Comment on this clone: Its cognate antigen is unknown.

Measured with immunoSEQ multiplex PCR; TCRdb has only the in-frame clones, and not every one. The table records fewer than 65,000 clones, about nine tenths of them present only once. Study outcomes and limitations: The expanded peripheral T cells' antigen specificity was not determined.

Blood samples were obtained at baseline, cycle 4 day 1, and cycle 7 day 1. V gene TRBV5-4 combines with J gene TRBJ2-7; D not certain. The sequencing here drew on CD4+ or CD8+ T cells sorted from blood, taken in a trial of the OX40 agonist ivuxolimab. This clonotype was obtained from an adult with an advanced solid tumor such as melanoma, head and neck, liver or kidney cancer. CDR3 residues: CASSLAGVVEQYF. In DNA form, the CDR3 reads TGTGCCAGCAGCTTGGCTGGGGTCGTCGAGCAGTACTTC. The full variable domain, rest sourced from reference TRBV5-4 and TRBJ2-7, is ETGVTQSPTHLIKTRGQQVTLRCSSQSGHNTVSWYQQALGQGPQFIFQYYREEENGRGNFPPRFSGLQFPNYSSELNVNALELDDSALYLCASSLAGVVEQYFGPGTRLTVT.